The source of this T cell receptor (beta chain) is a study of T-cell memory formation after mild COVID-19. Germline CDR1 reads LGHNA; CDR2 reads YSLEER. The CDR3 has 17 residues. V lost 4 bases to trimming and J lost 9 bases; unmatched junction nucleotides: 12. With respect to this clonotype: The antigen is not known.

5'RACE with constant-segment primers yielded barcoded, UMI-tagged TCR alpha and TCR beta cDNA libraries. In TCRdb, the 5' RACE reads were re-called with MiXCR into one record per CDR3 protein. The table lists about 440,000 distinct CDR3 sequences, around 20% of them singletons. General study findings and limits: Several responding clones turned up in pre-infection memory, indicating that cross-reactive memory may have taken part.

V and J are TRBV4-3 and TRBJ2-1, with TRBD2 matching over 13 bases. The clonotype comes from an adult woman who had mild COVID-19 (a few samples of this study predate the infection). Cell type and time point are not known. Specimen: PBMCs or a T cell subset sorted from them (not recorded which). The CDR3 DNA reads TGCGCCAGCAGCCTCAGTATAGGACTAGCGGGAGAGGGTGAGCAGTTCTTC. Residues: CASSLSIGLAGEGEQFF.